The 20 T cell receptor beta chains presented below share a single source sample, sequenced in a study of blood T cell repertoires in COVID-19. Here immunoSEQ multiplex PCR was the method, and the copy in TCRdb shows in-frame clones only, minus some. The sample carries some 400,000 clones, about 87% recorded once. Sequenced: peripheral blood. The origin of the receptors is a human donor in a cohort sampled during active COVID-19.

The chain recombines TRBV18 with TRBJ2-1; no clear D. Germline V lookup: CDR1 KGHSH, CDR2 LQKENI. V was shortened by 0 bases and J by 0 bases, with 9 bases between the two germline ends. The CDR3 contains 16 residues. The CDR3 nucleotides are TGTGCCAGCTCACCACCGGTGAGGAACTCCTACAATGAGCAGTTCTTC. It translates to CASSPPVRNSYNEQFF.

On this clone itself: The junction differs from germline at one of its ends, possibly a read error. Here the CDR3 reads CASSPPGGYHEQFF. The CDR3 nucleotides read TGTGCCAGCAGCCCACCAGGGGGCTACCATGAGCAGTTCTTC. This chain joins TRBV3-1 (or the pseudogene TRBV3-2) and TRBJ2-1; 8 bases line up with TRBD1. Per germline, CDR1 LGHDT and CDR2 YNNKEL (reference sequence). The CDR3 consists of 14 residues.

This clone was observed a handful of times. Mismatch with germline at one junction end may stem from a read error. This chain joins TRBV2 and TRBJ2-5; no firm D call. The CDR3 runs 12 residues. CDR1 and CDR2 from the germline V gene are SNHLY and FYNNEI. The DNA for the CDR3 is TGTGCCAGCAGCCTAGACCAGGAGACCCAGTACTTC. Translating gives CASSLDQETQYF.

The genes are TRBV5-1 and TRBJ2-3; TRBD2 matches at 10 bases. The CDR3 totals 15 residues. Germline assignment: CDR1 SGHRS and CDR2 YFSETQ. Trimming at V came to 4 bases and at J to 1 base, leaving 3 bases not matched to a gene. The CDR3 spells CASSPGLAGTDTQYF. CDR3 coding DNA: TGCGCCAGCAGCCCCGGACTAGCGGGCACAGATACGCAGTATTTT.

This chain joins TRBV5-1 and TRBJ2-7; D is possibly TRBD2 (5 bases). The V end lost 8 bases, the J end lost 2 bases, and 14 bases lay between the germline ends. Germline-derived CDR1 and CDR2 are SGHRS and YFSETQ. The CDR3 spans 13 residues. CDR3 sequence (DNA): TGCGCCAGTAGGAGGACGGGAACCTACGAGCAGTACTTC. It encodes CASRRTGTYEQYF.

The chain combines TRBV4-1 with TRBJ1-2, with 7 bases aligning to TRBD1. The trim removed 4 bases at V and 3 bases at J, leaving 14 bases unmatched. The CDR3 contains 17 residues. CDR1 and CDR2 (germline): MGHRA, YSYEKL. This chain's CDR3 is CASSRDPRGGEDYGYTF. The CDR3, as DNA: TGCGCCAGCAGCCGAGACCCCCGAGGGGGCGAGGACTATGGCTACACCTTC.

The chain uses TRBV5-4 and TRBJ2-7; 10 nucleotides line up with TRBD2. CDR1 is SGHNT and CDR2 is YYREEE in the germline V gene (reference sequence). J was trimmed by 3 bases and V by 4 bases; bases with no gene match: 4. CDR3 length equals 14 residues. CDR3: CASSPSGRDYEQYF. The CDR3 bases are TGTGCCAGCAGCCCGAGCGGGAGGGACTACGAGCAGTACTTC. The whole variable domain, remainder taken from reference TRBV5-4 and TRBJ2-7, is ETGVTQSPTHLIKTRGQQVTLRCSSQSGHNTVSWYQQALGQGPQFIFQYYREEENGRGNFPPRFSGLQFPNYSSELNVNALELDDSALYLCASSPSGRDYEQYFGPGTRLTVT.

V and J are TRBV6-5 and TRBJ2-1; 7 bases line up with TRBD2. CDR3 length: 15 amino acids. Trimming removed 7 bases from V and 6 bases from J; junction bases left unmatched: 12. Germline CDR1 and CDR2: MNHEY and SVGAGI. CDR3 protein: CASITGRAAPNEQFF. Here the CDR3 DNA reads TGTGCCAGCATAACGGGGAGGGCCGCGCCCAATGAGCAGTTCTTC.

In its sample, this clone was seen a few times. CDR3 nucleotide sequence: TGTGCCAGCCGGGGGGGAGAAGTGAGCGAGCAGTACTTC. Translation: CASRGGEVSEQYF. V and J are TRBV2 and TRBJ2-7; TRBD2 matches at 8 bases. With 8 bases clipped from V and 6 bases from J, the junction kept 9 bases outside the gene matches. CDR1 is SNHLY, CDR2 FYNNEI, per germline. The CDR3 is made up of 13 amino acids.

This chain connects TRBV30 to TRBJ1-1, with a weak D call TRBD1 (6 bases). This CDR3 is 15 amino acids long. V lost 2 bases, J lost 0 bases, and 13 bases lay in between. Germline CDR1 is GTSNPN and CDR2 is SVGIG (reference sequence). CDR3 nucleotides: TGTGCCTGGAGTAACACCGGGACACTGAACACTGAAGCTTTCTTT. This encodes CAWSNTGTLNTEAFF.

J is TRBJ1-5 and V is TRBV5-1, with D tentatively TRBD1 (5 bases). Germline V gives CDR1 SGHRS, CDR2 YFSETQ. This CDR3 comprises 16 residues. V lost 0 bases to trimming and J lost 3 bases, with 13 bases between them. DNA for the CDR3: TGCGCCAGCAGCTTGGTACCGGGACTTAACAATCAGCCCCAGCATTTT. Translation gives CASSLVPGLNNQPQHF. The whole variable domain, remainder taken from reference TRBV5-1 and TRBJ1-5, is KAGVTQTPRYLIKTRGQQVTLSCSPISGHRSVSWYQQTPGQGLQFLFEYFSETQRNKGNFPGRFSGRQFSNSRSEMNVSTLELGDSALYLCASSLVPGLNNQPQHFGDGTRLSIL.

The chain is built from TRBV19 and TRBJ2-7; 9 nucleotides agree with TRBD1. Germline CDR1 reads LNHDA; CDR2 reads SQIVND (reference sequence). The CDR3 is 15 amino acids. The ends lost 6 bases at V and 0 bases at J; junction bases unmatched: 6. The CDR3 sequence: CASRTGTGLSYEQYF. CDR3 sequence (DNA): TGTGCCAGTAGAACCGGGACAGGGCTCTCCTACGAGCAGTACTTC.

The chain couples TRBV9 to TRBJ1-1; 8 nucleotides line up with TRBD1. This CDR3 comprises 17 residues. The V gene's germline CDR1 is SGDLS and CDR2 YYNGEE. Trimming took 3 bases from V and 4 from J; bases not matched to a gene: 14. The CDR3 loop is CASSALTGGQGFTEAFF. The CDR3 DNA follows: TGTGCCAGCAGCGCCCTAACTGGCGGACAGGGATTCACTGAAGCTTTCTTT.

The chain links TRBV5-1 to TRBJ1-4, with D possibly matching TRBD1 (5 bases). The CDR3 is 14 residues long. CDR1 SGHRS and CDR2 YFSETQ come from the germline V gene. V was cut by 3 bases and J by 7 bases, with 13 bases left in between. The CDR3 DNA reads as TGCGCCAGCAGCTGGACTGCGGGGGGTGAAAAACTGTTTTTT. Translated: CASSWTAGGEKLFF.

This clone was seen only a few times. This chain links TRBV2 with TRBJ2-7; D is unclear. With 11 bases removed from V and 0 bases from J, the gap between germline ends came to 14 bases. This CDR3 contains 13 residues. CDR1 and CDR2 from the germline V gene are SNHLY and FYNNEI. The CDR3, as DNA: TGTGCCGGAGAAGGCGTTGGCTCCTACGAGCAGTACTTC. This encodes CAGEGVGSYEQYF.

The chain has TRBV7-2 and TRBJ2-2; 13 nucleotides match TRBD2. Per the germline V gene, CDR1 is SGHTA and CDR2 is FQGNSA. V shed 2 bases and J 4 bases; nucleotides not matched to a gene: 4. This CDR3 is 17 amino acids long. The CDR3 loop reads CASSLPGLAGFTGELFF. CDR3 nucleotides: TGTGCCAGCAGCTTACCGGGACTAGCGGGGTTCACCGGGGAGCTGTTTTTT.

This chain joins TRBV28 and TRBJ2-1; D unresolved. The germline V gene encodes CDR1 MDHEN and CDR2 SYDVKM. The CDR3 is 15 amino acids. V was shortened by 5 bases and J by 0 bases, with 11 bases between the two germline ends. The chain's CDR3 is CASSPPERSYNEQFF. The CDR3 nucleotides read TGTGCCAGCAGTCCCCCTGAGCGCTCCTACAATGAGCAGTTCTTC.

This chain links TRBV9 with TRBJ2-7; 12 bases map to TRBD2. The CDR3 totals 15 residues. CDR1 is SGDLS and CDR2 is YYNGEE in the germline V gene. The junction had 5 bases not matched to a gene; V was cut back by 2 bases and J by 5 bases. The CDR3 spells CASSVQPSGRDEQYF. The CDR3 bases are TGTGCCAGCAGCGTTCAACCTAGCGGGAGGGACGAGCAGTACTTC.

The CDR3 spells CASSNGWRTGRNYNEQFF. CDR3 bases: TGTGCCAGCAGCAACGGTTGGAGGACAGGGCGAAATTACAATGAGCAGTTCTTC. This chain uses TRBV27 with TRBJ2-1, with 8 bases that match TRBD1. Germline V gives CDR1 MNHEY, CDR2 SMNVEV (reference sequence). The CDR3 spans 18 residues. V lost 6 bases and J lost 4; bases outside the gene matches: 17.

The chain joins TRBV11-3 to TRBJ2-1, with 7 bases identical to TRBD1. There are 15 residues in the CDR3. V shed 2 bases, J shed 3 bases, and the junction held 4 bases outside the gene matches. The germline gives CDR1 SGHNT, CDR2 YENEEA. CDR3 sequence: CASSLQTGFYNEQFF. The DNA for the CDR3 is TGTGCCAGCAGCTTACAGACAGGGTTCTACAATGAGCAGTTCTTC. The whole variable domain, remainder taken from reference TRBV11-3 and TRBJ2-1, is EAGVVQSPRYKIIEKKQPVAFWCNPISGHNTLYWYLQNLGQGPELLIRYENEEAVDDSQLPKDRFSAERLKGVDSTLKIQPAELGDSAVYLCASSLQTGFYNEQFFGPGTRLTVL.